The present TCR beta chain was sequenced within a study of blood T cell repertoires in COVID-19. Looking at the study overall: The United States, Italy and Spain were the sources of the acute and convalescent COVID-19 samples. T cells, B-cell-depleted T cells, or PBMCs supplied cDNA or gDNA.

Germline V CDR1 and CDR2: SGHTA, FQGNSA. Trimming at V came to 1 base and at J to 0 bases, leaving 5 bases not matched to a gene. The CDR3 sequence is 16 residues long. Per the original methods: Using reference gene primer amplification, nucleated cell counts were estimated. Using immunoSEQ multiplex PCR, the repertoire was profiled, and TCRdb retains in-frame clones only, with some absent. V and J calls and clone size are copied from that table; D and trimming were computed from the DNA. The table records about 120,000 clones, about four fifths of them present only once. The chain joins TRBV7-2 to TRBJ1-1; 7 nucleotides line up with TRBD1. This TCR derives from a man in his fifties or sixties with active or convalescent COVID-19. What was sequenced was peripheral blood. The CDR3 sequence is CASSLVGGGVNTEAFF. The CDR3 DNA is TGTGCCAGCAGCTTAGTAGGGGGCGGGGTGAACACTGAAGCTTTCTTT.